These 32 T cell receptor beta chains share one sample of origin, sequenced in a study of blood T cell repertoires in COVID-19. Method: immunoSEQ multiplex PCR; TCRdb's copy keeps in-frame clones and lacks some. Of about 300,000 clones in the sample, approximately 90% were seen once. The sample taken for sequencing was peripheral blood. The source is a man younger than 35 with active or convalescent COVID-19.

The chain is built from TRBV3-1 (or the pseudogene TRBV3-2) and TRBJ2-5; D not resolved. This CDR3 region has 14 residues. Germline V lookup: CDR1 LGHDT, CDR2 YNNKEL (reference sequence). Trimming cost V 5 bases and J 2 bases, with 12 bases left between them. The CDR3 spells CASSFSGAQETQYF. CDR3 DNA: TGTGCCAGCAGCTTTTCAGGTGCTCAAGAGACCCAGTACTTC.

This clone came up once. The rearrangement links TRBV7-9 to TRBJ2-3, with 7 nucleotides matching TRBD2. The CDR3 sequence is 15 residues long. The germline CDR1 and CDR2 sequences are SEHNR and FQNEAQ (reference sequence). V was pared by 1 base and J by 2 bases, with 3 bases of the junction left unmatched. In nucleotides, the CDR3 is TGTGCCAGCAGCTTAGGGGACTACTCCACAGATACGCAGTATTTT. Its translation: CASSLGDYSTDTQYF.

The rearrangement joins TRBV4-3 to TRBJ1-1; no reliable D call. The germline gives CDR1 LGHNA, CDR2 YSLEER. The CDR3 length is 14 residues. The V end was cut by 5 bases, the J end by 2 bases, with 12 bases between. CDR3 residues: CASSKRHPNTEAFF. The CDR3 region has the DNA TGCGCCAGCAGCAAAAGACACCCCAACACTGAAGCTTTCTTT.

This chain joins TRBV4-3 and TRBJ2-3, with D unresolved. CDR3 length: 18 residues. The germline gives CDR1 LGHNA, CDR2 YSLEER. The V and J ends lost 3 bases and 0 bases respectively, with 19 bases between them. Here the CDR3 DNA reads TGCGCCAGCAGCCAGATACCAGGCACCGGCACTAGCACAGATACGCAGTATTTT. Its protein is CASSQIPGTGTSTDTQYF.

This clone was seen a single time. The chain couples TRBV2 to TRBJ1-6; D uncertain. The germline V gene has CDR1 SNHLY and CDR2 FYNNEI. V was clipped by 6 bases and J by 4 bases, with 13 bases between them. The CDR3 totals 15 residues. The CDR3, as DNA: TGTGCCAGCAGCCCCCAGACAAGTTATAATTCACCCCTCCACTTT. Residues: CASSPQTSYNSPLHF.

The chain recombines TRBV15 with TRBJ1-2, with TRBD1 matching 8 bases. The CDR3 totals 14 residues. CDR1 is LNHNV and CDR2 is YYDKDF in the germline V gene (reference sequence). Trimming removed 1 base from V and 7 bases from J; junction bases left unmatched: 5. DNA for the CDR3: TGTGCCACCAGCAGAGGTCAGGGGGCCGGTGGCTACACCTTC. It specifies CATSRGQGAGGYTF.

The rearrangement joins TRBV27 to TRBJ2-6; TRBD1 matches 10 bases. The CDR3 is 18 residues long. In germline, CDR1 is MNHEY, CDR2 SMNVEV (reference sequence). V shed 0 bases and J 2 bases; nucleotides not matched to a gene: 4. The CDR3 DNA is TGTGCCAGCAGTTTATCTGGGGACAGGGGCGCTGGGGCCAACGTCCTGACTTTC. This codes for CASSLSGDRGAGANVLTF.

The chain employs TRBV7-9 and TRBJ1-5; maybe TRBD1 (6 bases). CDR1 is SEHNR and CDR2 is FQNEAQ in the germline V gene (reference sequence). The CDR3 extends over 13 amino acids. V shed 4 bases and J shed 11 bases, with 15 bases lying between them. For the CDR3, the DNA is TGTGCCAGCAGCTCAGGGGAAGGATTGGCCCAGCATTTT. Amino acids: CASSSGEGLAQHF.

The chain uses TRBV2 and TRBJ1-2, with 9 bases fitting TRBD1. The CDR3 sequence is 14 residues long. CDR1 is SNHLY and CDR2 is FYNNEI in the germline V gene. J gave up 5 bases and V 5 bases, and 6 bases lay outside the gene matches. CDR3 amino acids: CASSRRDREYGYTF. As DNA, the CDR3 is TGTGCCAGCAGTCGTCGGGACAGGGAATATGGCTACACCTTC.

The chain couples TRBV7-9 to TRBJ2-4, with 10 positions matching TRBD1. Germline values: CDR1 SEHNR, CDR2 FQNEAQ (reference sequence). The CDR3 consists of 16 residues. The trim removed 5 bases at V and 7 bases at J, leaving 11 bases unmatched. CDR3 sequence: CASSPHRDRGWNIQYF. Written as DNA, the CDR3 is TGTGCCAGCAGCCCCCACCGGGACAGGGGATGGAACATTCAGTACTTC.

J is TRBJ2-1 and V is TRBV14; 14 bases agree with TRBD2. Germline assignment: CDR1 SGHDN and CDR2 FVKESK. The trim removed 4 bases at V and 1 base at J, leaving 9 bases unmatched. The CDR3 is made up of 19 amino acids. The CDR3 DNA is TGTGCCAGCAGCCGAACCGGGACTAGCGGGAGCGGGTCCTACAATGAGCAGTTCTTC. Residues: CASSRTGTSGSGSYNEQFF.

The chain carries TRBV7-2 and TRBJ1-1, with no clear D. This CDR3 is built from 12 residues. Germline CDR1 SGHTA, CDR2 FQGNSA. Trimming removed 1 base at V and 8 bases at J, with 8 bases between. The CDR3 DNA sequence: TGTGCCAGCAGCTTAGTGCTCCTAGAAGCTTTCTTT. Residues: CASSLVLLEAFF.

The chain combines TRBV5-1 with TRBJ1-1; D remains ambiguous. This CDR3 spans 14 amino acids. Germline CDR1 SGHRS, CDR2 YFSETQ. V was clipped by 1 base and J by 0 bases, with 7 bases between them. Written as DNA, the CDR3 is TGCGCCAGCAGCTTGAGAGAAATGAACACTGAAGCTTTCTTT. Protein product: CASSLREMNTEAFF.

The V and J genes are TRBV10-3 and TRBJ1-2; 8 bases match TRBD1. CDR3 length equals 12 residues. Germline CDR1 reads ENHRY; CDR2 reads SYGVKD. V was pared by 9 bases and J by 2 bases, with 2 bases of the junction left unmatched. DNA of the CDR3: TGTGCCATGGGGACAGGAAACTATGGCTACACCTTC. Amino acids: CAMGTGNYGYTF.

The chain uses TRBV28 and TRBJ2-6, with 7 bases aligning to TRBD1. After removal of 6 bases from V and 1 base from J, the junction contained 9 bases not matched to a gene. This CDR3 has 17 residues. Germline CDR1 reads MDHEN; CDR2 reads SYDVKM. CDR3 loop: CASSPRQGNSGANVLTF. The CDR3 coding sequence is TGTGCCAGCAGCCCCCGACAGGGCAATTCTGGGGCCAACGTCCTGACTTTC.

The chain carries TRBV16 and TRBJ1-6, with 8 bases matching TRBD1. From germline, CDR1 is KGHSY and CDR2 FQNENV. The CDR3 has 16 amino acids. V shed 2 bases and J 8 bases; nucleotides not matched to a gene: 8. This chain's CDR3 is CASSQSPTGGHSPLHF. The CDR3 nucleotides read TGTGCCAGCAGCCAAAGTCCAACAGGGGGACATTCACCCCTCCACTTT.

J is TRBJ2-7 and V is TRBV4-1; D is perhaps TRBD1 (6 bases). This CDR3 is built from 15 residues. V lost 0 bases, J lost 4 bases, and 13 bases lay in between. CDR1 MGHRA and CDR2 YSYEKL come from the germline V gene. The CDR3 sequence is CASSQDPQGGYEQYF. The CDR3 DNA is TGCGCCAGCAGCCAAGACCCACAGGGTGGGTACGAGCAGTACTTC.

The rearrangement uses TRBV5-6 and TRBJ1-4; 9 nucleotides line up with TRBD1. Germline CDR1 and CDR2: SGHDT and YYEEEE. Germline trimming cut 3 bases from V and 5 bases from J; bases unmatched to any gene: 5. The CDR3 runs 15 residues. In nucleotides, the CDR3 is TGTGCCAGCAGCTGGGGACAGGGCGAAAATGAAAAACTGTTTTTT. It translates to CASSWGQGENEKLFF.

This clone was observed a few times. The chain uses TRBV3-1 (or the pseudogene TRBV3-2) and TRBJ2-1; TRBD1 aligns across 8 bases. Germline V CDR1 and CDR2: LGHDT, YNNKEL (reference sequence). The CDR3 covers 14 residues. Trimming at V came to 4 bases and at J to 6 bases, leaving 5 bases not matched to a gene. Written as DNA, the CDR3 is TGTGCCAGCAGCCTGGGACAGGTCATCAATGAGCAGTTCTTC. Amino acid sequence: CASSLGQVINEQFF.

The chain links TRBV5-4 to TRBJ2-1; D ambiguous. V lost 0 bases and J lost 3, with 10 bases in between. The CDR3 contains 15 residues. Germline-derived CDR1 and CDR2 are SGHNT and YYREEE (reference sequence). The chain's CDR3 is CASSLDRRSYNEQFF. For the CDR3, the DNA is TGTGCCAGCAGCTTGGACAGACGCAGCTACAATGAGCAGTTCTTC. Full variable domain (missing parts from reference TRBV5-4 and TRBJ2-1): ETGVTQSPTHLIKTRGQQVTLRCSSQSGHNTVSWYQQALGQGPQFIFQYYREEENGRGNFPPRFSGLQFPNYSSELNVNALELDDSALYLCASSLDRRSYNEQFFGPGTRLTVL.

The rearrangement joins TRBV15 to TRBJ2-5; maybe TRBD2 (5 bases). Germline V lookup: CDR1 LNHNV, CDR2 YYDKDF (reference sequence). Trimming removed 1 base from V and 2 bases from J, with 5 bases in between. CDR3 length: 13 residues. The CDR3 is CATSRGLQETQYF. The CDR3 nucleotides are TGTGCCACCAGCAGAGGACTACAAGAGACCCAGTACTTC. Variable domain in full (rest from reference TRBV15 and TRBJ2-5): DAMVIQNPRYQVTQFGKPVTLSCSQTLNHNVMYWYQQKSSQAPKLLFHYYDKDFNNEADTPDNFQSRRPNTSFCFLDIRSPGLGDTAMYLCATSRGLQETQYFGPGTRLLVL.

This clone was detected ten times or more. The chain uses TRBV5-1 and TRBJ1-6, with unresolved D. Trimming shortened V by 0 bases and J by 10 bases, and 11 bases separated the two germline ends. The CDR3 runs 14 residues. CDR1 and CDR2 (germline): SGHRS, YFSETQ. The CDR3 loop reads CASSLGGLGSPLHF. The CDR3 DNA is TGCGCCAGCAGCTTGGGAGGGTTGGGGTCACCCCTCCACTTT.

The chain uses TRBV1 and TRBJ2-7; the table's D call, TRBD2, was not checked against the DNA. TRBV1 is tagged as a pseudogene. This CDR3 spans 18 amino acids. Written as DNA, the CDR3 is TGCACCAGCAGCCGCCAAAGTGAAGCGGGGGGGAAATCCTACGAGCAGTACTTC. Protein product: CTSSRQSEAGGKSYEQYF.

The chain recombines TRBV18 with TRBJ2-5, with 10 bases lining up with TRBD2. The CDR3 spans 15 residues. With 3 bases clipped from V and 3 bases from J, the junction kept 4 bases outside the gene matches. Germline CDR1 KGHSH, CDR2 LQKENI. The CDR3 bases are TGTGCCAGCTCACCTCAGCTAGCGGGAGAAGAGACCCAGTACTTC. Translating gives CASSPQLAGEETQYF.

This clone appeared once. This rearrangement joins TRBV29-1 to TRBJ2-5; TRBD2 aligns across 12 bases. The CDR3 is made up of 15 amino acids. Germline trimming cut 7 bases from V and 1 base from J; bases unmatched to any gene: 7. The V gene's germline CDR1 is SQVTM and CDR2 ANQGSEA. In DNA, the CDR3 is TGCAGCGCTATGGGACTAGCGGGTCGCCAAGAGACCCAGTACTTC. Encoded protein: CSAMGLAGRQETQYF.

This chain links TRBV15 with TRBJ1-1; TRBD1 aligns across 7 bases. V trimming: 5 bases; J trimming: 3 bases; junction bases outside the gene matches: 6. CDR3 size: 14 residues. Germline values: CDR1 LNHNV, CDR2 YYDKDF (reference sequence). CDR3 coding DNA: TGTGCCACCAGCTTCCGCAGGGGGGACACTGAAGCTTTCTTT. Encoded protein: CATSFRRGDTEAFF.

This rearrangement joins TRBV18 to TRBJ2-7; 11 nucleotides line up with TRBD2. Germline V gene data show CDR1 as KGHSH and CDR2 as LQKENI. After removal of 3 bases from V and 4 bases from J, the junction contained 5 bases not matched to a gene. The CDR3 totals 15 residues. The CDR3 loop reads CASSPSSGGIYEQYF. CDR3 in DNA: TGTGCCAGCTCACCCTCTAGCGGGGGGATTTACGAGCAGTACTTC.

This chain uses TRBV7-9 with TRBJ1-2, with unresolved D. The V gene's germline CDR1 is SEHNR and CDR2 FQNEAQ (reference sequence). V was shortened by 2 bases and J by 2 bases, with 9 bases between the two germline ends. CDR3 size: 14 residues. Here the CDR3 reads CASSLNSGNYGYTF. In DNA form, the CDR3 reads TGTGCCAGCAGCTTAAACAGCGGCAACTATGGCTACACCTTC.

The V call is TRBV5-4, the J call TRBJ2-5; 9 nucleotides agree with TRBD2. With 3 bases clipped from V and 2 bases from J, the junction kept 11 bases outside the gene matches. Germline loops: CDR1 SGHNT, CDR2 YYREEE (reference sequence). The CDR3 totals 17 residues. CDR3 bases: TGTGCCAGCAGCTGGACCCCAGGACTAGCGTCTCAAGAGACCCAGTACTTC. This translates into CASSWTPGLASQETQYF.

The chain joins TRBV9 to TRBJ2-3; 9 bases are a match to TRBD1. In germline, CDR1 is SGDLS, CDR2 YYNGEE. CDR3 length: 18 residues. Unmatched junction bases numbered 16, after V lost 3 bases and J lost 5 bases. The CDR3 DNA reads TGTGCCAGCAGCGCGCAATTAACCCGGGACAGGGCTTTAGATACGCAGTATTTT. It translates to CASSAQLTRDRALDTQYF.

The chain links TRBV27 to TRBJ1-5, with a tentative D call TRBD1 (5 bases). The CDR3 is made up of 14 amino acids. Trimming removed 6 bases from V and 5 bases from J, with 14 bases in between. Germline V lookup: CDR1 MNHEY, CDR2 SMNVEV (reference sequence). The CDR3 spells CASSPGGWDQPQHF. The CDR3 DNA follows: TGTGCCAGCAGCCCGGGGGGGTGGGATCAGCCCCAGCATTTT.

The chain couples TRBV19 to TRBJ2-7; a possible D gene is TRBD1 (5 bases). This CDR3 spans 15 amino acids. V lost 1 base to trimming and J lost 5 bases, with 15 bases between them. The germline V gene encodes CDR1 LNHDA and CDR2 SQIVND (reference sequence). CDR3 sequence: CASSIGRTTWDEQYF. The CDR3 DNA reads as TGTGCCAGTAGTATAGGGCGGACAACTTGGGACGAGCAGTACTTC.